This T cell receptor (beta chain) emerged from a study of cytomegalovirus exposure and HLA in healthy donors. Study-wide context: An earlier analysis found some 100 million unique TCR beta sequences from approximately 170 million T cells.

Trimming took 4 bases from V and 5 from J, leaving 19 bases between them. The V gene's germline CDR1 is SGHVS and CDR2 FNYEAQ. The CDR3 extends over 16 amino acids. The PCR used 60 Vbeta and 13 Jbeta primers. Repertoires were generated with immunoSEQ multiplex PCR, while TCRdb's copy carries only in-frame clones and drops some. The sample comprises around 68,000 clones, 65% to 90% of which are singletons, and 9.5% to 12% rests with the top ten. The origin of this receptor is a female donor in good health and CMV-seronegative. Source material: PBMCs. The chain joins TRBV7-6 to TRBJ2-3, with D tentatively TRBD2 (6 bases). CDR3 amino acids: CASSSRLGGSRDTQYF. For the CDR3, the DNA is TGTGCCAGCAGCTCCCGGTTGGGGGGTAGTAGAGATACGCAGTATTTT.